These 14 T cell receptor beta chains share one sample of origin, sequenced in a study of T-cell reconstitution after alpha-beta-depleted transplantation in children. The authors prepared the TCRbeta library with unique molecular identifiers. Via MiXCR, TCRdb re-called the PCR reads, giving one row per CDR3 protein. Here the sample spans more than 400,000 distinct CDR3 sequences, approximately 10% being singletons. The source material was PBMCs, mostly from graft donor cells, sampled 180 days after TCRalphabeta/CD19-depleted stem cell transplant. These receptors were taken from a female patient aged 2 to 10 who had a stem cell transplant for aplastic anemia, so the T cells may come from the graft donor.

V usage is TRBV20-1 and J usage is TRBJ2-5; no clear D. Trimming removed 1 base from V and 5 bases from J, with 11 bases in between. The CDR3 is 13 amino acids. CDR1 and CDR2 (germline): DFQATT, SNEGSKA (reference sequence). The CDR3 DNA is TGCAGTGCTAGAGTGTTGGTCCTGGAGACCCAGTACTTC. Translated: CSARVLVLETQYF.

This clonotype occurred many times. V gene TRBV7-2 combines with J gene TRBJ2-1; TRBD2 agrees at 8 bases. Losses at the gene ends were 5 bases for V and 4 bases for J; bases not matched to a gene: 10. There are 16 residues in the CDR3. Germline lookup yields CDR1 SGHTA and CDR2 FQGNSA. The CDR3 region is CASSPAWTSSYNEQFF. The CDR3 DNA sequence: TGTGCCAGCAGCCCCGCCTGGACTAGCAGTTACAATGAGCAGTTCTTC. The whole variable domain, filled in from reference TRBV7-2 and TRBJ2-1, reads GAGVSQSPSNKVTEKGKDVELRCDPISGHTALYWYRQSLGQGLEFLIYFQGNSAPDKSGLPSDRFSAERTGGSVSTLTIQRTQQEDSAVYLCASSPAWTSSYNEQFFGPGTRLTVL.

J is TRBJ1-2 and V is TRBV29-1, with D possibly TRBD1 on 5 matching bases. The V end was cut by 0 bases, the J end by 3 bases, with 8 bases between. CDR3 length: 13 residues. Germline CDR1 is SQVTM and CDR2 is ANQGSEA. The CDR3 loop is CSVEDPGHYGYTF. As DNA, the CDR3 is TGCAGCGTTGAAGATCCGGGGCACTATGGCTACACCTTC.

This clonotype was seen more than once but under ten times. The chain uses TRBV5-1 and TRBJ2-1, with D perhaps matching TRBD1 or TRBD2 (6 bases each). Trimming shortened V by 4 bases and J by 6 bases, and 20 bases separated the two germline ends. Germline V gene lookup returns CDR1 SGHRS and CDR2 YFSETQ. The CDR3 length is 16 residues. CDR3 amino acids: CASSRQRGTEGNEQFF. The CDR3 bases are TGCGCCAGCAGCCGACAGAGGGGGACTGAGGGCAATGAGCAGTTCTTC.

This clonotype was picked up a small number of times. The CDR3 reads CSARDQGTKQFF. CDR3 sequence (DNA): TGCAGTGCTAGAGATCAGGGGACCAAGCAGTTCTTC. J is TRBJ2-1 and V is TRBV20-1; D perhaps matches TRBD1 (6 bases). CDR1 is DFQATT, CDR2 SNEGSKA, per germline (reference sequence). Trimming left V 0 bases short and J 11 bases short, with 11 bases between. CDR3 size: 12 residues.

This clonotype was picked up a small number of times. The chain employs TRBV7-2 and TRBJ2-7; D unclear. With 5 bases removed from V and 7 bases from J, the gap between germline ends came to 9 bases. The CDR3 spans 11 residues. CDR1 is SGHTA and CDR2 is FQGNSA in the germline V gene. The chain's CDR3 is CASSLAREQYF. In DNA, the CDR3 is TGTGCCAGCAGCCTGGCAAGGGAGCAGTACTTC.

The table lists this clonotype with a few counts. The V call is TRBV11-2, the J call TRBJ2-7; possibly TRBD2 for D (5 bases). Germline CDR1 and CDR2: SGHAT and FQNNGV. V shed 5 bases and J shed 5 bases, with 13 bases lying between them. The CDR3 runs to 13 residues. CDR3 nucleotides: TGTGCCAGCAGCACCCTCGCGGGCGACGAGCAGTACGTC. Translation gives CASSTLAGDEQYV.

This clonotype was observed at least ten times. J is TRBJ2-3 and V is TRBV28; possible D gene TRBD1, 5 bases. The CDR3 spans 15 residues. Germline V gene sequence: CDR1 MDHEN, CDR2 SYDVKM. Between the trimmed V and J ends, which lost 3 bases and 1 base, there was a span of 11 bases. The CDR3 sequence: CASSLLTTGTDTQYF. The CDR3 DNA reads as TGTGCCAGCAGTTTGCTTACGACAGGCACAGATACGCAGTATTTT.

The rearrangement links TRBV15 to TRBJ1-4; perhaps TRBD1 as D (6 bases). CDR3 length: 15 amino acids. Trimming cost V 2 bases and J 8 bases, with 15 bases left between them. Germline loops: CDR1 LNHNV, CDR2 YYDKDF (reference sequence). CDR3 nucleotide sequence: TGTGCCACCAGCAGATTCGGGGGCACAAACGAAAAACTGTTTTTT. This translates into CATSRFGGTNEKLFF.

Points on this clonotype: A much larger clonotype is one base distant, so this may be a read error. The chain has TRBV7-3 and TRBJ2-3, with 14 bases that match TRBD2. Germline V gives CDR1 SGHTA, CDR2 FQGTGA. J lost 3 bases, V lost 5 bases, and 13 bases had no gene match. There are 19 residues in the CDR3. The CDR3 DNA reads TGTGCCAGCAGCGCCCCCGGACTAGCGGGAGGATGGGGGACAGATACGCAGTATTTT. It yields the protein CASSAPGLAGGWGTDTQYF.

The table lists this clonotype with a few counts. V gene TRBV7-9 combines with J gene TRBJ1-4, with D unclear. The CDR3 is made up of 16 amino acids. Germline assignment: CDR1 SEHNR and CDR2 FQNEAQ (reference sequence). Trimming pared 5 bases from V and 1 base from J, leaving 14 bases between. This CDR3 is CASSLGRLGTNEKLFF. CDR3 DNA sequence: TGTGCCAGCAGCCTCGGACGATTGGGAACTAATGAAAAACTGTTTTTT.

This clonotype was counted only a few times. CDR3 in amino acids: CASSYRDRGYGYTF. CDR3 DNA sequence: TGTGCCAGCAGCTACCGGGACAGGGGCTATGGCTACACCTTC. This chain links TRBV7-2 with TRBJ1-2; TRBD1 matches 10 bases. Germline assignment: CDR1 SGHTA and CDR2 FQGNSA. The CDR3 is 14 amino acids. V was clipped by 4 bases and J by 4 bases; unmatched bases: 3.

The chain has TRBV28 and TRBJ1-2; possible D gene TRBD1, 6 bases. The germline gives CDR1 MDHEN, CDR2 SYDVKM. The germline V and J ends were trimmed by 2 bases and 8 bases, with 12 bases remaining between them. The CDR3 runs 13 residues. The CDR3 sequence is CASSLRPGAGYTF. The CDR3 region has the DNA TGTGCCAGCAGTTTACGCCCAGGGGCGGGCTACACCTTC.

This clonotype was detected many times. The chain uses TRBV27 and TRBJ1-6; 9 bases are a match to TRBD1. The CDR3 consists of 14 residues. Losses at the gene ends were 6 bases for V and 13 bases for J; bases not matched to a gene: 10. Germline V gene data show CDR1 as MNHEY and CDR2 as SMNVEV (reference sequence). CDR3 bases: TGTGCCAGCAGGCCGGGGACAGGGACTATTCCCCTCCACTTT. Encoded protein: CASRPGTGTIPLHF.